These T cell receptor beta chains were read from a single sample in a study of patients and donors after allogeneic stem cell transplantation. A single record per CDR3 protein comes from TCRdb applying MiXCR to the RT-PCR reads. This table holds about 230,000 distinct CDR3 sequences, over 12% found once. Material: blood, either unsorted or a sorted T cell fraction (not recorded which). The receptor source for this set is a human donor who was either an allogeneic HSCT recipient or a stem cell or donor lymphocyte infusion donor (not recorded which). It is not recorded whose cells these are; they may come from a transplant donor. The CDR3 runs from the conserved cysteine through the conserved F or W. D genes are given only for firm matches. The size field is filled for only some rows; it gives once, few, many or a size class.

cdr3_nt cdr3_aa v_call clone_size d_call j_call cdr3_length
TGCAGCGCAGGGGAACAGGGGGGTGGCTACACCTTC CSAGEQGGGYTF TRBV29-1 few TRBD1 TRBJ1-2 12
TGTGCCAGCAGCTTGGGTAAACAGAACAATCAGCCCCAGCATTTT CASSLGKQNNQPQHF TRBV5-8 NA NA TRBJ1-5 15
TGTGCCAGCAGCGCCGGGACAGGGGCTAGGGAGGAGCAGTACTTC CASSAGTGAREEQYF TRBV5-4 few TRBD1 TRBJ2-7 15
TGTGCCAGCAGCTTTGTTCCACGGGGAACGGGGGAGCAGTACTTC CASSFVPRGTGEQYF TRBV5-6 NA NA TRBJ2-7 15
TGCGCCAGCAGCCCGGGACTAGCGGGGGGGCGCACAGATACGCAGTATTTT CASSPGLAGGRTDTQYF TRBV5-1 few TRBD2 TRBJ2-3 17
TGTGCCAGCAGCTTAGGTTTAGGCGTGACTAATGAAAAACTGTTTTTT CASSLGLGVTNEKLFF TRBV7-2 few NA TRBJ1-4 16
TGTGCCAGCAGTCCAGAGTCAGGGAACTATGGCTACACCTTC CASSPESGNYGYTF TRBV4-2 few NA TRBJ1-2 14
TGCAGTGCTAGGGGGGGCCCGCGGGGGAGCTCCTACAATGAGCAGTTCTTC CSARGGPRGSSYNEQFF TRBV20-1 many NA TRBJ2-1 17
TGTGCCAGCAGCCAAAAGGGGGGAATCGGCTACACCTTC CASSQKGGIGYTF TRBV3-1 NA NA TRBJ1-2 13
TGTGCCAGCAAACTTGTGGAGTCGCGTGAGCAGTACTTC CASKLVESREQYF TRBV6-1 NA NA TRBJ2-7 13
TGTGCCAGCCGCACGACTAGCAGGAATGAGCAGTTCTTC CASRTTSRNEQFF TRBV27 NA TRBD2 TRBJ2-1 13
TGCAGTGCCCCAGGGGCTACCCAAGAGACCCAGTACTTC CSAPGATQETQYF TRBV20-1 many NA TRBJ2-5 13
TGTGCCAGCAGTTTTCTAGCGGGAGGCACAGATACGCAGTATTTT CASSFLAGGTDTQYF TRBV12-3/TRBV12-4 few TRBD2 TRBJ2-3 15
TGTGCCAGCAGCCAAGAACAGCGGACGACAGATACGCAGTATTTT CASSQEQRTTDTQYF TRBV4-2 NA NA TRBJ2-3 15
TGCACGGGGGGACGCGTGACTGAAGCTTTCTTT CTGGRVTEAFF TRBV29-1 few NA TRBJ1-1 11
TGCAGTGCCAGGGACAGGGGGCTTTCACCCCTCCACTTT CSARDRGLSPLHF TRBV20-1 NA TRBD1 TRBJ1-6 13
TGTGCCAGCAGTGCCGGGAGCACCCGTGGTGAGCAGTTCTTC CASSAGSTRGEQFF TRBV2 many NA TRBJ2-1 14
TGTGCCTGGAGGGGACATTACACCGGGGAGCTGTTTTTT CAWRGHYTGELFF TRBV30 NA NA TRBJ2-2 13
TGCAGTGCTAGAGTTGGGCTTCTTGAATCCTACGAGCAGTACTTC CSARVGLLESYEQYF TRBV20-1 many NA TRBJ2-7 15
TGTGCCAGCTCAGTCAAGACCGGGACAGATATTAGAAACACCATATATTTT CASSVKTGTDIRNTIYF TRBV18 NA TRBD1 TRBJ1-3 17
TGTGCCAGCAGCTTAGACCCGACCGGGGGGACCCAGTACTTC CASSLDPTGGTQYF TRBV7-6 many NA TRBJ2-5 14
TGTGCCAGCAGCTCCGGGTTGGGGCCCCAGCATTTT CASSSGLGPQHF TRBV5-5 few NA TRBJ1-5 12
TGTGCCAGCAGTTTTAGCGGTTCACCCCTCCACTTT CASSFSGSPLHF TRBV12-3/TRBV12-4 many NA TRBJ1-6 12
TGTGCCAGCTCTGGACAGGGGAAAGCTGAAGCTTTCTTT CASSGQGKAEAFF TRBV25-1 few TRBD1 TRBJ1-1 13
TGTGCCAGCAGTTCGTCGGGACAGTATAGCAATCAGCCCCAGCATTTT CASSSSGQYSNQPQHF TRBV6-5 many TRBD1 TRBJ1-5 16
TGTGCCAGCAGCTTTAGCGGGGCTAGCACAGATACGCAGTATTTT CASSFSGASTDTQYF TRBV7-2 NA TRBD2 TRBJ2-3 15